This T cell receptor (beta chain) comes out of a study of cytomegalovirus exposure and HLA in healthy donors. This CDR3 is 17 amino acids long. V was trimmed by 1 base and J by 2 bases, leaving 12 bases between them. Germline V lookup: CDR1 SNHLY, CDR2 FYNNEI. This clone was observed a handful of times. PCR involved 60 Vbeta and 13 Jbeta primers. Profiled with immunoSEQ multiplex PCR; TCRdb holds only in-frame clones, not every one. This table has about 120,000 clones, roughly 9% appearing once. Sample: PBMCs. The chain is built from TRBV2 and TRBJ2-6; D may be TRBD1 (7 bases). The receptor's source is a woman in her forties in good health and CMV-seropositive. The CDR3 is CASSEEGGGAGANVLTF. CDR3 in DNA: TGTGCCAGCAGTGAAGAAGGAGGGGGCGCTGGGGCCAACGTCCTGACTTTC.